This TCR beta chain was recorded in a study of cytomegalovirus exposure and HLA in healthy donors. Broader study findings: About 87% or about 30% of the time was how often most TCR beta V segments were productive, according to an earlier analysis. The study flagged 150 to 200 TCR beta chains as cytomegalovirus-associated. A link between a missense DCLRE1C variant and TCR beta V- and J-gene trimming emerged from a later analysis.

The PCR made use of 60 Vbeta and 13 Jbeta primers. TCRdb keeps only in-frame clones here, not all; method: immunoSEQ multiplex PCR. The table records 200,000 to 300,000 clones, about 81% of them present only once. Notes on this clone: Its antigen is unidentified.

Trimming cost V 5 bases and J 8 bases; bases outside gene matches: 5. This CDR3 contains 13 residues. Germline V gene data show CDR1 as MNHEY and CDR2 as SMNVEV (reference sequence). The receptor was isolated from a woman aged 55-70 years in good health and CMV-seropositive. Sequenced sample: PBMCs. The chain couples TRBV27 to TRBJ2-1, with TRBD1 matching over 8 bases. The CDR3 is CASSTDRGHEQFF. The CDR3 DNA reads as TGTGCCAGCAGTACAGACAGGGGCCATGAGCAGTTCTTC.